This TCR beta chain was recorded in a study of blood T cell repertoires in COVID-19. Overall study context: PBMCs, B-cell-depleted T cells, or T cells provided the cDNA or gDNA that made up the material.

In the original processing: Reference gene primer amplification gave estimated nucleated cell counts. Here immunoSEQ multiplex PCR was the method, and the copy in TCRdb shows in-frame clones only, minus some. V and J calls and clone size are copied from that table; D and trimming were computed from the DNA. The sample has 130,000 to 150,000 clones, 81% seen once. The CDR3 runs to 17 residues. J gave up 6 bases and V 0 bases, and 11 bases lay outside the gene matches. CDR1 and CDR2 (germline): SQVTM, ANQGSEA. This rearrangement joins TRBV29-1 to TRBJ2-2; 9 positions match TRBD1. The clonotype comes from a human donor in a cohort sampled during active COVID-19. Material: peripheral blood. CDR3 sequence reads: CSVEDPSGTGLSGELFF. The DNA of the CDR3 is TGCAGCGTTGAAGACCCATCCGGGACAGGGTTGTCCGGGGAGCTGTTTTTT.